The 5 T cell receptor beta chains listed next were all sequenced from one sample in a study of coeliac disease. General study findings and limits: Control samples showed higher TRB and TRG clonality than intraepithelial and lamina propria samples in active celiac disease.

Using immunoSEQ multiplex PCR, the repertoire was profiled, and TCRdb retains in-frame clones only, with some absent. The sample has 550 to 700 clones; approximately 67% are singletons. For these TCRs, the target antigens are not known. The specimen sequenced was intraepithelial lymphocytes from the gut. These receptors originate from a woman in her thirties with active celiac disease.

The V gene is TRBV29-1, the J gene TRBJ1-3, with D possibly matching TRBD1 (6 bases). CDR1 SQVTM and CDR2 ANQGSEA come from the germline V gene. The CDR3 runs to 13 residues. Deletions cut 6 bases from V and 2 bases from J, with 11 bases between. The CDR3 region is CSVITGTGNTIYF. The CDR3 DNA sequence: TGCAGCGTGATTACAGGGACTGGAAACACCATATATTTT.

The chain joins TRBV6-6 to TRBJ1-1; D is undetermined. V gave up 6 bases and J gave up 5 bases, with 13 bases separating them. Germline CDR1 and CDR2: MNHNY and SVGAGI (reference sequence). The CDR3 covers 13 residues. CDR3: CASRNLEVTEAFF. The CDR3 DNA reads as TGTGCCAGCAGGAACCTAGAGGTGACTGAAGCTTTCTTT.

The chain recombines TRBV2 with TRBJ1-1; D not resolved. CDR1 and CDR2 (germline): SNHLY, FYNNEI. Trimming shortened V by 1 base and J by 0 bases, and 12 bases separated the two germline ends. CDR3 length: 16 amino acids. CDR3 region: CASSEEEGLLNTEAFF. In DNA, the CDR3 is TGTGCCAGCAGTGAAGAAGAGGGATTGCTGAACACTGAAGCTTTCTTT.

The chain uses TRBV15 and TRBJ2-3, with 8 bases identical to TRBD2. The CDR3 runs 16 residues. V was clipped by 4 bases and J by 5 bases; unmatched bases: 11. Germline CDR1 and CDR2: LNHNV and YYDKDF (reference sequence). In DNA form, the CDR3 reads TGTGCCACCAGCACCGGAGCGGGAGCTGAGGGAGATACGCAGTATTTT. Protein sequence: CATSTGAGAEGDTQYF.

The rearrangement links TRBV6-1 to TRBJ2-2, with 11 bases lining up with TRBD2. This CDR3 contains 16 residues. V trimming: 4 bases; J trimming: 3 bases; junction bases outside the gene matches: 4. Germline CDR1 and CDR2: MNHNS and SASEGT. CDR3 loop: CASSATSGTYTGELFF. In DNA, the CDR3 is TGTGCCAGCAGTGCGACTAGCGGGACGTACACCGGGGAGCTGTTTTTT.